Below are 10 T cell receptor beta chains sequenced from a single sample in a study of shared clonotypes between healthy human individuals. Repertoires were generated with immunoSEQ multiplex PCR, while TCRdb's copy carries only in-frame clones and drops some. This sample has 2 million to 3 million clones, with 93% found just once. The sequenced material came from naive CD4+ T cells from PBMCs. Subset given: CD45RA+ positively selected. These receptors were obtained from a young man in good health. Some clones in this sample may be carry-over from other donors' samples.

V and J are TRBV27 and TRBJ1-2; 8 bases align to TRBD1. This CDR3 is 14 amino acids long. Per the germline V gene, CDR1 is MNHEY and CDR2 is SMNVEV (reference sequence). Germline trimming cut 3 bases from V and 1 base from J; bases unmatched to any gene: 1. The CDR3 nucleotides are TGTGCCAGCAGTTTGACAGGGGATAACTATGGCTACACCTTC. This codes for CASSLTGDNYGYTF.

The CDR3 DNA reads as TGCGCCAGCAGCGGGACTAGCCCGTCCTACGAGCAGTACTTC. Translating gives CASSGTSPSYEQYF. The chain couples TRBV5-1 to TRBJ2-7; TRBD2 agrees at 9 bases. The CDR3 consists of 14 residues. Germline loops: CDR1 SGHRS, CDR2 YFSETQ. V gave up 4 bases and J gave up 1 base; unmatched junction bases: 3. Full variable domain (missing parts from reference TRBV5-1 and TRBJ2-7): KAGVTQTPRYLIKTRGQQVTLSCSPISGHRSVSWYQQTPGQGLQFLFEYFSETQRNKGNFPGRFSGRQFSNSRSEMNVSTLELGDSALYLCASSGTSPSYEQYFGPGTRLTVT.

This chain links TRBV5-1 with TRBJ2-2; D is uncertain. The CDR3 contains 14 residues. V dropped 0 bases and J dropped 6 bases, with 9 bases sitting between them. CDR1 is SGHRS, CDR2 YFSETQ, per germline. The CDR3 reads CASSLAAEPGELFF. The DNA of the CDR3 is TGCGCCAGCAGCTTGGCCGCAGAGCCCGGGGAGCTGTTTTTT.

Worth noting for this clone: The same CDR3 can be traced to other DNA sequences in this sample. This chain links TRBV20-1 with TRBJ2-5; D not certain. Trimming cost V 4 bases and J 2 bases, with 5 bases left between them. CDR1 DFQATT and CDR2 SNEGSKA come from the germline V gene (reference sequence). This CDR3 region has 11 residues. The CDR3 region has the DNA TGCAGTGCTACCGGGCAAGAGACCCAGTACTTC. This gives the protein CSATGQETQYF.

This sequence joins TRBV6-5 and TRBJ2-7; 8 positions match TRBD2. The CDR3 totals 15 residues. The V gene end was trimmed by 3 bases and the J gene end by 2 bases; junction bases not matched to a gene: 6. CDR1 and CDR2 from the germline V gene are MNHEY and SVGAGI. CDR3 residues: CASSYYGAGAYEQYF. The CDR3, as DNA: TGTGCCAGCAGTTATTACGGAGCGGGAGCCTACGAGCAGTACTTC.

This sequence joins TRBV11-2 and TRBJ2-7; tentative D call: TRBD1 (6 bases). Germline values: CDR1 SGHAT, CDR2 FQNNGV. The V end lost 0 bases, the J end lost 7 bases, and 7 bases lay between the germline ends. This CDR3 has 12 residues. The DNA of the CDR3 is TGTGCCAGCAGCTTAGATCAGGGGGAGCAGTACTTC. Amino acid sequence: CASSLDQGEQYF.

CDR3 nucleotides: TGTGCCTGGAGAGATCAGGGGGCGCTCTACGAGCAGTACTTC. The encoded protein is CAWRDQGALYEQYF. V is TRBV30 and J is TRBJ2-7; TRBD1 aligns across 8 bases. The V gene end was trimmed by 3 bases and the J gene end by 3 bases; junction bases not matched to a gene: 7. The CDR3 extends over 14 amino acids. Germline V gives CDR1 GTSNPN, CDR2 SVGIG (reference sequence).

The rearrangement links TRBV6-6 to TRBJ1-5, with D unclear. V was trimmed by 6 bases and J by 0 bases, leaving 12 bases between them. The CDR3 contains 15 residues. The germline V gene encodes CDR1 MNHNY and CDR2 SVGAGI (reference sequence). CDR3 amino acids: CASRRSQYSNQPQHF. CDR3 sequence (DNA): TGTGCCAGCAGGCGGTCCCAGTATAGCAATCAGCCCCAGCATTTT.

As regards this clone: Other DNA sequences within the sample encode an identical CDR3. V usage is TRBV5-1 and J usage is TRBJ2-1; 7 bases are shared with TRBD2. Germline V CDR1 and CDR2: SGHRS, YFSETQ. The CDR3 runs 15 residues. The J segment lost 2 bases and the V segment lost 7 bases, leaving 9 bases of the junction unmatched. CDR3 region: CASSPSGRAYNEQFF. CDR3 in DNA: TGCGCCAGCTCGCCTAGCGGCCGCGCCTACAATGAGCAGTTCTTC.

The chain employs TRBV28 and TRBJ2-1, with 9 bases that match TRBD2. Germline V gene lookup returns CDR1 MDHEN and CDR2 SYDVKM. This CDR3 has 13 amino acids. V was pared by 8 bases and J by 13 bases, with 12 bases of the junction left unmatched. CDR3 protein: CASLAGSGSDQFF. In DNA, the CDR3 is TGTGCCAGCCTCGCGGGTAGCGGGAGTGATCAGTTCTTC.